One and the same sample provided the 12 T cell receptor beta chains below, sequenced in a study of cytomegalovirus exposure and HLA in healthy donors. The PCR made use of 60 Vbeta and 13 Jbeta primers. Measured with immunoSEQ multiplex PCR; TCRdb has only the in-frame clones, and not every one. The data hold roughly 120,000 clones, with roughly two thirds observed a single time. The sample comprised PBMCs. These TCRs come from a man aged 25 to 45 in good health and CMV-seropositive.

The table lists this clone with a few counts. V gene TRBV4-1 combines with J gene TRBJ1-4; 8 nucleotides line up with TRBD1. The trim removed 3 bases at V and 7 bases at J, leaving 4 bases unmatched. There are 14 residues in the CDR3. From germline, CDR1 is MGHRA and CDR2 YSYEKL. CDR3 loop: CASSHDRGREKLFF. CDR3 sequence (DNA): TGCGCCAGCAGCCACGACAGGGGTCGTGAAAAACTGTTTTTT.

In its sample, this clone was seen a few times. The genes are TRBV6-6 and TRBJ1-1; D is unclear. V lost 2 bases and J lost 2, with 6 bases in between. Germline assignment: CDR1 MNHNY and CDR2 SVGAGI (reference sequence). The CDR3 length is 13 residues. The CDR3, as DNA: TGTGCCAGCAGTTACGAGGGAAACACTGAAGCTTTCTTT. Amino acid sequence: CASSYEGNTEAFF.

CDR3 loop: CASSLNQGSQPQHF. The DNA of the CDR3 is TGTGCCAGCAGCCTTAATCAGGGATCCCAGCCCCAGCATTTT. This chain links TRBV6-5 with TRBJ1-5; possibly TRBD1 for D (5 bases). The germline gives CDR1 MNHEY, CDR2 SVGAGI. The V end was cut by 6 bases, the J end by 7 bases, with 16 bases between. The CDR3 extends over 14 amino acids.

A note on this clone: The same CDR3 is also encoded by other DNA sequences in this sample. The CDR3 sequence is CASARGGSSYNEQFF. In nucleotides, the CDR3 is TGTGCCAGCGCCCGGGGGGGAAGCTCCTACAATGAGCAGTTCTTC. The genes are TRBV5-4 and TRBJ2-1; 8 nucleotides align to TRBD2. Looked up from germline, CDR1 is SGHNT and CDR2 is YYREEE (reference sequence). The CDR3 consists of 15 residues. V gave up 7 bases and J gave up 0 bases; unmatched junction bases: 6.

This rearrangement joins TRBV27 to TRBJ2-1; D remains unclear. The V and J ends lost 4 bases and 4 bases respectively, with 11 bases between them. Per the germline V gene, CDR1 is MNHEY and CDR2 is SMNVEV (reference sequence). The CDR3 is 14 amino acids. CDR3 sequence reads: CASSSSGSYNEQFF. The CDR3 coding sequence is TGTGCCAGCAGTTCCTCGGGTAGTTACAATGAGCAGTTCTTC.

This clone was detected a few times. The rearrangement uses TRBV11-1 and TRBJ2-1; TRBD2 might be the D (6 bases). Germline CDR1 SGHAT, CDR2 FQDESV (reference sequence). This CDR3 contains 16 residues. Trimming removed 4 bases from V and 4 bases from J, with 17 bases in between. The CDR3 loop reads CASSSRRDSTYNEQFF. CDR3 sequence (DNA): TGTGCCAGCAGCTCCCGAAGGGACTCGACGTACAATGAGCAGTTCTTC.

The rearrangement joins TRBV9 to TRBJ1-2, with D perhaps TRBD1 (5 bases). V was shortened by 4 bases and J by 6 bases, with 13 bases between the two germline ends. This CDR3 region has 13 residues. Germline V CDR1 and CDR2: SGDLS, YYNGEE. CDR3 bases: TGTGCCAGCAGCATCGACAGTTTCGATGGCTACACCTTC. Residues: CASSIDSFDGYTF.

This clone was seen a handful of times. The V and J genes are TRBV10-3 and TRBJ1-3; D unclear. Looked up from germline, CDR1 is ENHRY and CDR2 is SYGVKD. The CDR3 loop spans 16 amino acids. V lost 6 bases to trimming and J lost 0 bases, with 15 bases between them. This CDR3 reads CAISRRDISSGNTIYF. In DNA, the CDR3 is TGTGCCATCAGCCGCCGCGACATTAGCTCTGGAAACACCATATATTTT.

The V call is TRBV5-1, the J call TRBJ2-3; TRBD1 aligns across 7 bases. Trimming at V came to 0 bases and at J to 3 bases, leaving 10 bases not matched to a gene. The CDR3 contains 17 residues. CDR1 and CDR2 (germline): SGHRS, YFSETQ. In DNA, the CDR3 is TGCGCCAGCAGCTTGGCCGGGACAGCATATAGTACAGATACGCAGTATTTT. This encodes CASSLAGTAYSTDTQYF.

The CDR3 reads CASSPDRDRDQPQHF. The CDR3 DNA follows: TGTGCCAGCAGCCCGGACCGGGACAGGGACCAGCCCCAGCATTTT. The chain couples TRBV5-6 to TRBJ1-5; 9 bases agree with TRBD1. The V gene end was trimmed by 4 bases and the J gene end by 7 bases; junction bases not matched to a gene: 9. This CDR3 has 15 residues. CDR1 and CDR2 (germline): SGHDT, YYEEEE. Together with reference TRBV5-6 and TRBJ1-5, the CDR3 gives the full variable domain: DAGVTQSPTHLIKTRGQQVTLRCSPKSGHDTVSWYQQALGQGPQFIFQYYEEEERQRGNFPDRFSGHQFPNYSSELNVNALLLGDSALYLCASSPDRDRDQPQHFGDGTRLSIL.

The rearrangement links TRBV30 to TRBJ1-2; possible D gene TRBD1, 5 bases. V gave up 5 bases and J gave up 5 bases, with 39 bases separating them. The germline gives CDR1 GTSNPN, CDR2 SVGIG (reference sequence). There are 21 residues in the CDR3. CDR3 in amino acids: CAWPTPGGPIGFPPTAYGYTF. The CDR3 nucleotides are TGTGCCTGGCCGACCCCGGGGGGACCTATTGGATTTCCGCCCACAGCTTATGGCTACACCTTC.

This clone was found once. The rearrangement uses TRBV18 and TRBJ2-2, with 10 bases aligning to TRBD1. The junction had 2 bases not matched to a gene; V was cut back by 5 bases and J by 2 bases. The CDR3 sequence is 15 residues long. Germline CDR1 is KGHSH and CDR2 is LQKENI. In DNA form, the CDR3 reads TGTGCCAGCTCAAGGGACAGGGGCAACACCGGGGAGCTGTTTTTT. The encoded protein is CASSRDRGNTGELFF.